The next 7 T cell receptor beta chains were all read from a single sample in a study of blood T cell repertoires in COVID-19. This table comes from immunoSEQ multiplex PCR, and its TCRdb copy is limited to in-frame clones, with some not included. The repertoire holds roughly 250,000 clones, with more than 75% as singletons. The specimen sequenced was peripheral blood. Receptors were obtained from a woman aged 55-69 years with active or convalescent COVID-19.

The chain recombines TRBV13 with TRBJ1-3; 8 bases are a match to TRBD1. Germline V gene lookup returns CDR1 PRHDT and CDR2 FYEKMQ (reference sequence). Trimming removed 5 bases from V and 3 bases from J; junction bases left unmatched: 18. The CDR3 has 19 amino acids. CDR3 DNA: TGTGCCAGCAGCCTTCAATTAGGACAGGGTCGAAACTTTGGAAACACCATATATTTT. It encodes CASSLQLGQGRNFGNTIYF.

In regard to this clone: The same CDR3 can be traced to other DNA sequences in this sample. This rearrangement joins TRBV5-4 to TRBJ2-3, with a possible D match to TRBD2 (5 bases). CDR3 length: 14 residues. Germline V gives CDR1 SGHNT, CDR2 YYREEE (reference sequence). Trimming took 3 bases from V and 0 from J, leaving 8 bases between them. The CDR3 DNA follows: TGTGCCAGCAGCTCGGCGGGCAGCACAGATACGCAGTATTTT. As protein: CASSSAGSTDTQYF.

This clone was counted once. CDR3 sequence reads: CASSFGQGVSNKQYF. The CDR3 DNA is TGTGCCAGCAGCTTTGGACAGGGGGTATCGAACAAGCAGTACTTC. V is TRBV7-9 and J is TRBJ2-7; 10 nucleotides match TRBD1. Germline V gene lookup returns CDR1 SEHNR and CDR2 FQNEAQ (reference sequence). CDR3 size: 15 residues. V lost 3 bases and J lost 8; bases outside the gene matches: 10.

The sample holds a few counts of this clone. This chain joins TRBV5-1 and TRBJ1-1, with D perhaps matching TRBD1 (6 bases). This CDR3 is 14 amino acids long. The V gene lost 4 bases and the J gene lost 2 bases, with 12 bases spanning the gap. From germline, CDR1 is SGHRS and CDR2 YFSETQ. The CDR3 sequence: CASSQGHPNTEAFF. For the CDR3, the DNA is TGCGCCAGCAGCCAGGGACACCCAAACACTGAAGCTTTCTTT. The full variable domain, rest sourced from reference TRBV5-1 and TRBJ1-1, is KAGVTQTPRYLIKTRGQQVTLSCSPISGHRSVSWYQQTPGQGLQFLFEYFSETQRNKGNFPGRFSGRQFSNSRSEMNVSTLELGDSALYLCASSQGHPNTEAFFGQGTRLTVV.

The gene calls are TRBV6-5 and TRBJ2-1; no clear D gene. The CDR3 covers 14 residues. The V end was cut by 6 bases, the J end by 7 bases, with 16 bases between. In germline, CDR1 is MNHEY, CDR2 SVGAGI. CDR3 in DNA: TGTGCCAGCAGGCCGAGCGTACGTATAAATGAGCAGTTCTTC. Translated, it gives CASRPSVRINEQFF.

The chain is built from TRBV7-6 and TRBJ1-1, with 11 bases fitting TRBD1. V was pared by 5 bases and J by 2 bases, with 4 bases of the junction left unmatched. CDR1 is SGHVS, CDR2 FNYEAQ, per germline. The CDR3 spans 15 residues. The CDR3 sequence is CASSGQGAFNTEAFF. In nucleotides, the CDR3 is TGTGCCAGCAGCGGACAGGGGGCATTTAACACTGAAGCTTTCTTT.

Here the CDR3 reads CASSLWGGFGGEQFF. In DNA form, the CDR3 reads TGCGCCAGCAGCCTTTGGGGGGGATTCGGCGGTGAGCAGTTCTTC. The chain joins TRBV5-1 to TRBJ2-1, with TRBD2 identical over 7 bases. V was clipped by 4 bases and J by 9 bases; unmatched bases: 13. This CDR3 is built from 15 residues. Germline values: CDR1 SGHRS, CDR2 YFSETQ.